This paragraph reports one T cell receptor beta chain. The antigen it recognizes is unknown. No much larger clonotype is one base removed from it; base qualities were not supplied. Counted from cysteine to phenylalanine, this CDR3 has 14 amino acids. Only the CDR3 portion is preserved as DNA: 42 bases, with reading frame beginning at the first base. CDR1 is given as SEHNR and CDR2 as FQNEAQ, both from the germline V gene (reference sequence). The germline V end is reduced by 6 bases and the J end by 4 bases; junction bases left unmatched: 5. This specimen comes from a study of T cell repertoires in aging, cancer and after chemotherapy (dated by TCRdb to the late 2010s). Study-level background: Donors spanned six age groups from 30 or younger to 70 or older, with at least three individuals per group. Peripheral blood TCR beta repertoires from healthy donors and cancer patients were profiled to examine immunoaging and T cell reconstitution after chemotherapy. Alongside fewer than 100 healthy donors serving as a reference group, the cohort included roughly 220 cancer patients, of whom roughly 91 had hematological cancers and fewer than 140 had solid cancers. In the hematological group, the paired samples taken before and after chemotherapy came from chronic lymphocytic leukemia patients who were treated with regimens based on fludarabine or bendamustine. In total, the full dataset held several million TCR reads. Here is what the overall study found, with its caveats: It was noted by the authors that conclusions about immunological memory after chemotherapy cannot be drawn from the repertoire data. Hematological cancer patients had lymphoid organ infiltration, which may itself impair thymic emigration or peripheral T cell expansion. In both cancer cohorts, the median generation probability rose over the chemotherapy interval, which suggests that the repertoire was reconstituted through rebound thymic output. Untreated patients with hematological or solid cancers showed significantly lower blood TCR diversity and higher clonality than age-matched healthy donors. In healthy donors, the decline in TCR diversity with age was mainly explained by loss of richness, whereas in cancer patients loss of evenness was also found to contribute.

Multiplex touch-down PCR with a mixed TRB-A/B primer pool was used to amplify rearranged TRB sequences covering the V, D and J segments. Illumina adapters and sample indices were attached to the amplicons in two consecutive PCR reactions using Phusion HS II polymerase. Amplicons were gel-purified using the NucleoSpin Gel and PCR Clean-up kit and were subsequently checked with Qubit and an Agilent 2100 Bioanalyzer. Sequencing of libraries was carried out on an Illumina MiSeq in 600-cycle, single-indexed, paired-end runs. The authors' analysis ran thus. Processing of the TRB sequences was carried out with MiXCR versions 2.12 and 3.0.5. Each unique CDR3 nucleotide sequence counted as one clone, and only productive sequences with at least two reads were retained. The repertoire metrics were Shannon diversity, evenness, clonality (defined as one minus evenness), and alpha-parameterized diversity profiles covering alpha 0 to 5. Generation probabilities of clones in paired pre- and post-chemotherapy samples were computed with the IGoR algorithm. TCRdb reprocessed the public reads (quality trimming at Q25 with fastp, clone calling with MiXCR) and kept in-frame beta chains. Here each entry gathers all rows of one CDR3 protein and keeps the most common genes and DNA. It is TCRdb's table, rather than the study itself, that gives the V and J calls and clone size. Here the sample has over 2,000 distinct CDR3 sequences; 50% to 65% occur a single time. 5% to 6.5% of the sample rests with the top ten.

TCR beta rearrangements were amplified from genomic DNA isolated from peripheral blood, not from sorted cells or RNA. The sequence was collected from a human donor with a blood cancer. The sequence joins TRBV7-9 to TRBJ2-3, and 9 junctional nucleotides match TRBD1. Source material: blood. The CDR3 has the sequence CASSITGGPDTQYF. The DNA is TGTGCCAGCAGTATTACAGGGGGCCCAGATACGCAGTATTTT.